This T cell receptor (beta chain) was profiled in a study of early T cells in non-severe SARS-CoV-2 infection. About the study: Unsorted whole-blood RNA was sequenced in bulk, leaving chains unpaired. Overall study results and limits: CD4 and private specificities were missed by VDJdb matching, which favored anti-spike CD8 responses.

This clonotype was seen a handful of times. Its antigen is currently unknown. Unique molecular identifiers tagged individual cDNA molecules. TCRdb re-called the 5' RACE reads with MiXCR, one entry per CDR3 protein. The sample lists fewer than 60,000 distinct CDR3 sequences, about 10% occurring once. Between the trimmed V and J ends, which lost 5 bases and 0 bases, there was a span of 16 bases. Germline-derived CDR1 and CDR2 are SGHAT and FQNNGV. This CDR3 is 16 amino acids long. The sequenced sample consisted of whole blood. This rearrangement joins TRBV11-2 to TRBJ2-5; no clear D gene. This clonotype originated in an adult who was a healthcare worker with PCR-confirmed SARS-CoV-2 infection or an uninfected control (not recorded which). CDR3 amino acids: CASSLRLTVYQETQYF. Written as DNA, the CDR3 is TGTGCCAGCAGCCTACGACTGACTGTGTACCAAGAGACCCAGTACTTC.